This TCR beta chain was documented in a study of blood T cell repertoires in COVID-19. In germline, CDR1 is SGHKS, CDR2 YYEKEE (reference sequence). This CDR3 contains 12 residues. Trimming took 4 bases from V and 6 from J, leaving 9 bases between them. Method: immunoSEQ multiplex PCR; TCRdb's copy keeps in-frame clones and lacks some. The data show about 210,000 clones, around 90% seen once. The clonotype comes from a man aged 25 to 40 with acute or convalescent COVID-19. This chain uses TRBV5-5 with TRBJ2-3; unclear D gene. Source material: peripheral blood. CDR3 nucleotides: TGTGCCAGCAGCCAAACGCAGGATACGCAGTATTTT. It translates to CASSQTQDTQYF.